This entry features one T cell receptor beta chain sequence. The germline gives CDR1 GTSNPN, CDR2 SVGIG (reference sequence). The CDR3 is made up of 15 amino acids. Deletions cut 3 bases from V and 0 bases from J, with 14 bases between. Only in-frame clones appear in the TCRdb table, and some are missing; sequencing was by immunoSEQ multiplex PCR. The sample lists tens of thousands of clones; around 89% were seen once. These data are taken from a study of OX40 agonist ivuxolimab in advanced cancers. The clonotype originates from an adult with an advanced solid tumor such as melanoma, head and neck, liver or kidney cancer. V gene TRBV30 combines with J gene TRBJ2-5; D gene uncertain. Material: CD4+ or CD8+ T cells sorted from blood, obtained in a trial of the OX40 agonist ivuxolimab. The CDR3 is CAWRRYSWYQETQYF. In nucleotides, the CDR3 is TGTGCCTGGAGACGTTACTCCTGGTACCAAGAGACCCAGTACTTC.